The 27 T cell receptor beta chains reported below all come from one sample, sequenced in a study of cytotoxic CD8 clonotypes in ibrutinib-treated CLL. TCRdb keeps only in-frame clones here, not all; method: immunoSEQ multiplex PCR. The sample includes some 40,000 clones, 68% of them seen just once. The sample consisted of PBMCs, taken at disease progression, from a patient treated with ibrutinib. The receptors were gathered from a human donor with chronic lymphocytic leukemia.

The J gene is TRBJ2-5, the V gene TRBV9; 10 bases line up with TRBD2. Germline CDR1 reads SGDLS; CDR2 reads YYNGEE. Trimming at V came to 0 bases and at J to 5 bases, leaving 4 bases not matched to a gene. CDR3 size: 15 residues. This chain's CDR3 is CASSVAAGGPETQYF. In DNA form, the CDR3 reads TGTGCCAGCAGCGTAGCAGCGGGAGGGCCGGAGACCCAGTACTTC.

The V gene is TRBV5-4, the J gene TRBJ2-4; 9 positions agree with TRBD1. The CDR3 has 15 amino acids. Germline V lookup: CDR1 SGHNT, CDR2 YYREEE (reference sequence). V was clipped by 2 bases and J by 9 bases; unmatched bases: 9. The CDR3 DNA reads as TGTGCCAGCAGCTTACGACAGGGGGATGACGGCATTCAGTACTTC. It is translated as CASSLRQGDDGIQYF.

In regard to this clone: One end of the junction is discordant with germline, which a read error may explain. V usage is TRBV4-1 and J usage is TRBJ2-1; D may be TRBD2 (5 bases). Germline V lookup: CDR1 MGHRA, CDR2 YSYEKL. The CDR3 loop spans 15 amino acids. Here the CDR3 reads CASSPQAGEYNEPFF. The DNA of the CDR3 is TGCGCCAGCAGCCCCCAGGCCGGGGAATACAATGAGCCGTTCTTC.

V and J are TRBV10-3 and TRBJ2-3; no clear D. V dropped 7 bases and J dropped 1 base, with 15 bases sitting between them. The CDR3 covers 15 residues. Germline V lookup: CDR1 ENHRY, CDR2 SYGVKD. CDR3 coding DNA: TGTGCCATCACCAAAACCGATTTTGGCACAGATACGCAGTATTTT. This sequence encodes CAITKTDFGTDTQYF.

This chain joins TRBV19 and TRBJ2-3; 8 positions agree with TRBD1. Unmatched junction bases numbered 7, after V lost 6 bases and J lost 2 bases. Germline V lookup: CDR1 LNHDA, CDR2 SQIVND (reference sequence). There are 15 residues in the CDR3. CDR3 amino acids: CASSYRTGNTDTQYF. For the CDR3, the DNA is TGTGCCAGTAGCTATCGGACAGGGAACACAGATACGCAGTATTTT.

This clone has a single count. The CDR3 region is CASNRREVSNQPQHF. Here the CDR3 DNA reads TGTGCCAGTAACCGCAGAGAGGTTAGCAATCAGCCCCAGCATTTT. This chain links TRBV19 with TRBJ1-5; D call uncertain. Germline CDR1 and CDR2: LNHDA and SQIVND (reference sequence). This CDR3 has 15 residues. Trimming took 7 bases from V and 0 from J, leaving 13 bases between them.

J is TRBJ2-5 and V is TRBV11-3; D uncertain. Trimming shortened V by 11 bases and J by 5 bases, and 18 bases separated the two germline ends. This CDR3 is 13 amino acids long. From germline, CDR1 is SGHNT and CDR2 YENEEA. The DNA of the CDR3 is TGTGCCGCCCCCTCCGGCTCGGTCGAGACCCAGTACTTC. Its translation: CAAPSGSVETQYF. Filled out from reference TRBV11-3 and TRBJ2-5, the complete variable domain reads EAGVVQSPRYKIIEKKQPVAFWCNPISGHNTLYWYLQNLGQGPELLIRYENEEAVDDSQLPKDRFSAERLKGVDSTLKIQPAELGDSAVYLCAAPSGSVETQYFGPGTRLLVL.

The rearrangement joins TRBV9 to TRBJ2-1; TRBD2 matches at 9 bases. Germline lookup yields CDR1 SGDLS and CDR2 YYNGEE. The CDR3 is made up of 15 amino acids. The trim removed 3 bases at V and 6 bases at J, leaving 7 bases unmatched. This chain's CDR3 is CASSGVAGALNEQFF. The CDR3 DNA follows: TGTGCCAGCAGCGGCGTAGCGGGAGCCCTCAATGAGCAGTTCTTC.

V usage is TRBV5-6 and J usage is TRBJ2-7; 8 nucleotides match TRBD1. The CDR3 length is 15 residues. V trimming: 1 base; J trimming: 0 bases; junction bases outside the gene matches: 3. CDR1 is SGHDT, CDR2 YYEEEE, per germline. CDR3 residues: CASSLWDRSSYEQYF. The DNA for the CDR3 is TGTGCCAGCAGCTTGTGGGACAGGAGCTCCTACGAGCAGTACTTC.

For this clone: One end of the junction fails to match germline, which may point to a read error. The rearrangement uses TRBV11-2 and TRBJ1-3; possibly TRBD1 for D (6 bases). The germline CDR1 and CDR2 sequences are SGHAT and FQNNGV. CDR3 size: 14 residues. The CDR3, as DNA: TGTGCCAGCCGCTTAGGGGGGTCTGGAAACACCATATATTTT. The encoded protein is CASRLGGSGNTIYF.

The chain employs TRBV29-1 and TRBJ2-3; weak D call: TRBD2 (6 bases). The CDR3 spans 13 residues. Germline CDR1 is SQVTM and CDR2 is ANQGSEA. V was shortened by 6 bases and J by 4 bases, with 14 bases between the two germline ends. Written as DNA, the CDR3 is TGCAGCGTCCGGGTAGCGGCAGCAGATACGCAGTATTTT. Its protein product is CSVRVAAADTQYF.

This clone was picked up a small number of times. The rearrangement links TRBV7-9 to TRBJ2-5, with D tentatively TRBD2 (5 bases). CDR3 length: 14 amino acids. Germline lookup yields CDR1 SEHNR and CDR2 FQNEAQ (reference sequence). V lost 7 bases and J lost 1, with 13 bases in between. The CDR3 is CASIRAETQETQYF. As DNA, the CDR3 is TGTGCCAGCATCAGAGCGGAGACCCAAGAGACCCAGTACTTC.

The chain couples TRBV30 to TRBJ2-7; D might be TRBD2 (6 bases). V lost 4 bases and J lost 6, with 16 bases in between. The CDR3 is 13 amino acids. The germline V gene encodes CDR1 GTSNPN and CDR2 SVGIG (reference sequence). For the CDR3, the DNA is TGTGCCTGGAAGAAGTGGCTAGCGACCGAGCAGTACTTC. It is translated as CAWKKWLATEQYF.

This clone was counted a few times. The chain joins TRBV6-6 to TRBJ1-2, with TRBD1 matching over 10 bases. The V gene end was trimmed by 10 bases and the J gene end by 3 bases; junction bases not matched to a gene: 11. Germline CDR1 MNHNY, CDR2 SVGAGI (reference sequence). CDR3 length: 15 residues. This chain's CDR3 is CATIGGGQGYYGYTF. The CDR3, as DNA: TGTGCCACCATTGGGGGGGGACAGGGGTACTATGGCTACACCTTC.

This clone has just a few counts. The chain uses TRBV18 and TRBJ1-1, with D possibly matching TRBD1 (6 bases). Per germline, CDR1 KGHSH and CDR2 LQKENI. The CDR3 has 18 amino acids. Trimming cost V 3 bases and J 4 bases, with 24 bases left between them. In DNA form, the CDR3 reads TGTGCCAGCTCACCCATCATAGCCGAGGGGGGAAGAAGCACTGAAGCTTTCTTT. Translation gives CASSPIIAEGGRSTEAFF.

The chain employs TRBV30 and TRBJ2-7; 8 bases match TRBD1. Trimming took 2 bases from V and 6 from J; bases not matched to a gene: 3. Germline V gene data show CDR1 as GTSNPN and CDR2 as SVGIG (reference sequence). This CDR3 has 12 amino acids. CDR3 coding DNA: TGTGCCTGGAGTCTCACAGGGGGCGAGCAGTACTTC. Residues: CAWSLTGGEQYF.

This clone was detected a few times. The chain combines TRBV7-6 with TRBJ2-3, with 8 bases identical to TRBD1. Losses at the gene ends were 1 base for V and 1 base for J; bases not matched to a gene: 4. Germline V gene data show CDR1 as SGHVS and CDR2 as FNYEAQ. This CDR3 region has 16 residues. The CDR3 DNA is TGTGCCAGCAGCTTAGACCCGGGACAGGGCACAGATACGCAGTATTTT. It specifies CASSLDPGQGTDTQYF. Using reference TRBV7-6 and TRBJ2-3 for the parts outside the CDR3, the full variable domain is GAGVSQSPRYKVTKRGQDVALRCDPISGHVSLYWYRQALGQGPEFLTYFNYEAQQDKSGLPNDRFSAERPEGSISTLTIQRTEQRDSAMYRCASSLDPGQGTDTQYFGPGTRLTVL.

This clone appeared once. V is TRBV4-3 and J is TRBJ2-2, with 7 bases lining up with TRBD1. In germline, CDR1 is LGHNA, CDR2 YSLEER. Trimming cost V 4 bases and J 4 bases; bases outside gene matches: 0. CDR3 length equals 13 residues. The CDR3: CASSRQGTGELFF. DNA of the CDR3: TGCGCCAGCAGCCGACAGGGCACCGGGGAGCTGTTTTTT.

The chain carries TRBV4-3 and TRBJ2-3, with TRBD2 matching over 8 bases. The CDR3 is 17 residues long. The trim removed 4 bases at V and 0 bases at J, leaving 9 bases unmatched. CDR1 is LGHNA and CDR2 is YSLEER in the germline V gene. CDR3 amino acids: CASSPGTPSGSTDTQYF. The DNA for the CDR3 is TGCGCCAGCAGCCCCGGCACCCCTAGCGGGAGCACAGATACGCAGTATTTT.

The chain carries TRBV4-1 and TRBJ2-3; TRBD2 matches 9 bases. Trimming at V came to 0 bases and at J to 2 bases, leaving 12 bases not matched to a gene. The CDR3 contains 19 residues. CDR1 MGHRA and CDR2 YSYEKL come from the germline V gene. In DNA form, the CDR3 reads TGCGCCAGCAGCCAAGATTGGGGCGGGAGGGCCGGATCCACAGATACGCAGTATTTT. Amino acid sequence: CASSQDWGGRAGSTDTQYF.

The chain recombines TRBV15 with TRBJ2-5; D not certain. The V end lost 6 bases, the J end lost 4 bases, and 6 bases lay between the germline ends. Germline V CDR1 and CDR2: LNHNV, YYDKDF (reference sequence). The CDR3 spans 11 residues. In DNA, the CDR3 is TGTGCCACCAGTACCCGAGAGACCCAGTACTTC. Its translation is CATSTRETQYF.

The chain couples TRBV19 to TRBJ2-7; 11 nucleotides line up with TRBD2. The J segment lost 2 bases and the V segment lost 6 bases, leaving 6 bases of the junction unmatched. This CDR3 has 15 residues. Germline CDR1 LNHDA, CDR2 SQIVND (reference sequence). CDR3 sequence reads: CASRPRLAGPYEQYF. CDR3 DNA sequence: TGTGCCAGTAGGCCTCGACTAGCGGGACCCTACGAGCAGTACTTC.

This clone was seen a handful of times. The genes are TRBV19 and TRBJ2-3, with 7 bases identical to TRBD1. This CDR3 has 16 residues. With V trimmed by 4 bases and J by 3 bases, 10 bases remained unmatched. Per the germline V gene, CDR1 is LNHDA and CDR2 is SQIVND (reference sequence). CDR3 in DNA: TGTGCCAGTAGTACCAGACAGGGTGATTGGACAGATACGCAGTATTTT. It codes for CASSTRQGDWTDTQYF.

The rearrangement joins TRBV5-4 to TRBJ2-7; 9 bases align to TRBD1. This CDR3 region has 15 residues. Trimming took 4 bases from V and 7 from J; bases not matched to a gene: 12. Germline lookup yields CDR1 SGHNT and CDR2 YYREEE (reference sequence). CDR3 sequence reads: CASSRPGTGSGEQYF. As DNA, the CDR3 is TGTGCCAGCAGCCGACCCGGGACAGGGAGCGGTGAGCAGTACTTC. Looking up the rest from reference TRBV5-4 and TRBJ2-7 gives the full variable domain: ETGVTQSPTHLIKTRGQQVTLRCSSQSGHNTVSWYQQALGQGPQFIFQYYREEENGRGNFPPRFSGLQFPNYSSELNVNALELDDSALYLCASSRPGTGSGEQYFGPGTRLTVT.

This clone has just one count. The V gene is TRBV4-3, the J gene TRBJ1-2; perhaps TRBD1 as D (5 bases). The CDR3 extends over 13 amino acids. CDR1 LGHNA and CDR2 YSLEER come from the germline V gene. The V end was cut by 1 base, the J end by 5 bases, with 8 bases between. CDR3 residues: CASSQARQYGYTF. DNA for the CDR3: TGCGCCAGCAGCCAAGCGAGACAGTATGGCTACACCTTC.

The chain uses TRBV2 and TRBJ2-2; no firm D call. Trimming stripped 7 bases from V and 6 bases from J, with 15 bases between. This CDR3 comprises 14 residues. Per the germline V gene, CDR1 is SNHLY and CDR2 is FYNNEI. CDR3 nucleotide sequence: TGTGCCAGCAAGGTGGCCGAGGTGGCCGGGGAGCTGTTTTTT. Protein product: CASKVAEVAGELFF.

Remarks on this clone: This sample also contains other DNA sequences that code for the same CDR3. V gene TRBV4-2 combines with J gene TRBJ1-4, with TRBD1 matching 10 bases. Germline trimming cut 3 bases from V and 7 bases from J; bases unmatched to any gene: 5. The CDR3 is made up of 15 amino acids. Germline values: CDR1 LGHNA, CDR2 YNFKEQ. CDR3 nucleotide sequence: TGTGCCAGCAGCCAGGCGGGACAGGGGATTGAAAAACTGTTTTTT. This codes for CASSQAGQGIEKLFF.